This T cell receptor (beta chain) was sequenced in a study of T cell clones after liver transplantation. The overall study: Until 12-24 months post-transplant, subjects got standard immunosuppression and no induction. Samples came pre-transplant, pre-randomization before withdrawal, and post-randomization after withdrawal ended. Study-level findings and limits: In two subjects, few donor cells limited the measurable donor-reactive repertoire. In most of the 8 subjects, circulating graft-donor-reactive CD4 TCRbeta sequences fell significantly after transplant.

V lost 5 bases and J lost 2; bases outside the gene matches: 5. The CDR3 is 15 amino acids. Germline assignment: CDR1 SGHNT and CDR2 YENEEA. To note about this clone: Its specificity is not known.

TCRdb keeps only in-frame clones here, not all; method: immunoSEQ multiplex PCR. The sample gives about 75,000 clones, around 84% of which show up once; more than 2% is in the top ten. The rearrangement joins TRBV11-3 to TRBJ2-5; 10 nucleotides agree with TRBD2. The sequence derives from a human patient who received a liver transplant. Some T cells may have originated in the graft donor. The input for sequencing was CD4+ T cells from blood, taken less than 50 months after liver transplant. DNA for the CDR3: TGTGCCAGCAGCCGCGGACTAGCGGCGCAAGAGACCCAGTACTTC. Translation: CASSRGLAAQETQYF.